This is a list of T cell receptor beta chains from one sample in a study of shared clonotypes between healthy human individuals. Measured with immunoSEQ multiplex PCR; TCRdb has only the in-frame clones, and not every one. The sample shows some 2,500,000 clones, 85% to 95% of them seen only once. Sequencing used naive CD4+ T cells from PBMCs. Source of these receptors: a man between 18 and 35 years old in good health. Some clones in this sample may be carry-over from other donors' samples. The CDR3 runs from the conserved cysteine through the conserved F or W. The D gene is left open where the match is weak. Clone size is not always given. Where it is, it says once, few, many or a class for expanded clones.

J gene	D gene	V gene	clone size	CDR3 protein
TRBJ2-7	TRBD2	TRBV27	.	CASSEAGGYEQYF
TRBJ1-4	TRBD1	TRBV10-1	few	CASSDDPERTGLNEKLFF
TRBJ1-5	TRBD1	TRBV7-8	.	CASSAWRPGQDKSSNQPQHF
TRBJ2-7	TRBD2	TRBV19	once	CASSIASGSHEQYF
TRBJ1-2	.	TRBV14	.	CASSPKQFINYGYTF
TRBJ2-1	TRBD2	TRBV7-9	once	CASTKAGLINEQFF
TRBJ2-5	.	TRBV7-2	.	CASSISFTETQYF
TRBJ1-1	TRBD1	TRBV2	once	CASSEPRTGDTEAFF
TRBJ1-3	.	TRBV4-3	.	CASSQGRVRGSGNTIYF
TRBJ1-3	.	TRBV5-5	.	CASSHVGARENTIYF
TRBJ2-5	TRBD2	TRBV11-1	.	CASSHRLAGNIETQYF
TRBJ2-3	TRBD2	TRBV15	.	CATSTGSGGYNTQYF
TRBJ1-5	TRBD1	TRBV19	.	CASSRTGGWGNQPQHF
TRBJ2-4	.	TRBV28	.	CASSLASSGKNIQYF
TRBJ1-2	.	TRBV28	.	CASSLPHGGSYGYTF
TRBJ1-6	.	TRBV10-1	.	CASSEGPANSPLHF
TRBJ2-3	.	TRBV6-5	.	CASGARVGSDTQYF
TRBJ1-1	TRBD1	TRBV7-2	.	CASSFDRGRTEAFF
TRBJ1-4	TRBD1	TRBV6-6	.	CASRRQGANEKLFF
TRBJ1-2	.	TRBV28	.	CASSWGAGANYGYTF
TRBJ2-7	.	TRBV28	.	CASRDTGGSYEQYF
TRBJ2-7	.	TRBV7-9	.	CASSNPGLKYEQYF
TRBJ2-3	.	TRBV2	.	CASTRLSLGTDTQYF
TRBJ2-7	.	TRBV4-1	once	CASSPGGDRRDEQYF
TRBJ1-2	.	TRBV7-9	few	CASSLDTGGYTF
TRBJ2-5	.	TRBV5-1	.	CASSSTYRVQETQYF
TRBJ1-2	.	TRBV27	.	CASAQDRSKDGYTF
TRBJ2-1	TRBD2	TRBV6-1	once	CASSDLAGAYNEQFF
TRBJ2-5	.	TRBV5-1	once	CASSAGSHRPETQYF
TRBJ2-1	.	TRBV4-2	.	CASSPDRSLNEQFF
TRBJ2-7	TRBD1	TRBV6-6	once	CASSYSRTGASYEQYF
TRBJ1-1	.	TRBV6-5	.	CASSTRDGSYEAFF
TRBJ2-3	.	TRBV4-3	.	CASSHRERDTQYF
TRBJ1-4	.	TRBV6-6	once	CASRLQRDGNEKLFF
TRBJ2-3	.	TRBV7-3	.	CASSRAGQDTQYF
TRBJ2-5	TRBD1	TRBV28	.	CASSTLGTGLETQYF
TRBJ2-3	.	TRBV6-4	.	CASSDSARAPDTQYF
TRBJ2-1	TRBD2	TRBV9	.	CASSVGTGTSGVNSRNEQFF
TRBJ2-5	TRBD2	TRBV4-1	.	CASSQDLAAYQETQYF
TRBJ2-2	TRBD1	TRBV19	.	CASKSRTGDYTGELFF
TRBJ1-2	.	TRBV6-5	.	CASSYVTGYGYTF
TRBJ2-1	.	TRBV4-1	.	CASSQGGLAPYNEQFF
TRBJ1-1	TRBD1	TRBV6-1	.	CASRAGTGTNTEAFF